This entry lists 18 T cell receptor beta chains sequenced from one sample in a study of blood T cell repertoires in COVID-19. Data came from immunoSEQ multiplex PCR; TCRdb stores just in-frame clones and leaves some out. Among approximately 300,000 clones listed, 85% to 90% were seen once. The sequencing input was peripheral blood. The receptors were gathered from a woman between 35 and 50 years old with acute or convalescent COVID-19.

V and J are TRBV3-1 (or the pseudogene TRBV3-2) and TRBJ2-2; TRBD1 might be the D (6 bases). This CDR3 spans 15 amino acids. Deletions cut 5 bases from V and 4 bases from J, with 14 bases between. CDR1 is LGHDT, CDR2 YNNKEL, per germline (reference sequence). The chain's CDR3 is CASSAQGSFTGELFF. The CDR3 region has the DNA TGTGCCAGCAGCGCACAGGGTAGTTTCACCGGGGAGCTGTTTTTT.

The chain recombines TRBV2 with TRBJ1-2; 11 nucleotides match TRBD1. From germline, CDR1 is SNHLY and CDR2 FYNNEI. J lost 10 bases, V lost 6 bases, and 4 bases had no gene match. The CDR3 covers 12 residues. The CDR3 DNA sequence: TGTGCCAGCAGGGGGGGACAGGGGGTCTACACCTTC. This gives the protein CASRGGQGVYTF.

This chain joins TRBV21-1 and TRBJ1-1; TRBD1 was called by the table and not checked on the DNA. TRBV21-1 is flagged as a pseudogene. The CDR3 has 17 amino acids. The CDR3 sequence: CASSKQASDPPNTEAFF. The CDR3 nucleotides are TGTGCCAGCAGCAAACAGGCGTCCGATCCCCCGAACACTGAAGCTTTCTTT.

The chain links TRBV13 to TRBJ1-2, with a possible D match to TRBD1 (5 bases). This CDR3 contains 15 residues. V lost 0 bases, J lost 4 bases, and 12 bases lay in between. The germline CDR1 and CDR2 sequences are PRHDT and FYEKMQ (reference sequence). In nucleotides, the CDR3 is TGTGCCAGCAGCTTAGGCCATGGGGGACTCTATGGCTACACCTTC. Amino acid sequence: CASSLGHGGLYGYTF.

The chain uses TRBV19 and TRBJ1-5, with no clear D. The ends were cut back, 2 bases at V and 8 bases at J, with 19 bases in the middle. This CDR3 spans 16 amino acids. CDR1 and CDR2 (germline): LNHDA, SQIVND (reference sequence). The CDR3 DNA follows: TGTGCCAGTAGTATACAACAGCCCTTGCTTCGCGAGCCCCAGCATTTT. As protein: CASSIQQPLLREPQHF.

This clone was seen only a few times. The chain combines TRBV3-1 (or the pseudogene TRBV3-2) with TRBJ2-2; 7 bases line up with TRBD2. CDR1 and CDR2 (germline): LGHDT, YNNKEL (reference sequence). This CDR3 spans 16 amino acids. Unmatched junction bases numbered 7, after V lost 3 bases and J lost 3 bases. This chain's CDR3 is CASSQGLKIYTGELFF. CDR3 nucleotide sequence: TGTGCCAGCAGCCAGGGACTAAAAATTTACACCGGGGAGCTGTTTTTT.

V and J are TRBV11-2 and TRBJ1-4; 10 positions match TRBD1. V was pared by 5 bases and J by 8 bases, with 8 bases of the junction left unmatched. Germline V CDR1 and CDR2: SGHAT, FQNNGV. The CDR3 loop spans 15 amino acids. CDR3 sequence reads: CASSPDPGQGEKLFF. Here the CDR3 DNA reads TGTGCCAGCAGCCCCGATCCGGGACAGGGGGAAAAACTGTTTTTT.

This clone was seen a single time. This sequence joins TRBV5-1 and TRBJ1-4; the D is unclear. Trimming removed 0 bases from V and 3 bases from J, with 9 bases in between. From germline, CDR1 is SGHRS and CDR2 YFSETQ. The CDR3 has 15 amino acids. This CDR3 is CASSLEGRANEKLFF. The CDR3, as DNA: TGCGCCAGCAGCTTGGAAGGCCGGGCTAATGAAAAACTGTTTTTT.

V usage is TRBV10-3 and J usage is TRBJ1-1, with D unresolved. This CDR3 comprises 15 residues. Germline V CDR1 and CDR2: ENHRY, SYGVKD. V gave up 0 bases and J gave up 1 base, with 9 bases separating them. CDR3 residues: CAISESAGRNTEAFF. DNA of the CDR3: TGTGCCATCAGTGAGTCGGCAGGTCGGAACACTGAAGCTTTCTTT.

CDR3 sequence: CASSPGLAGTGELFF. CDR3 coding DNA: TGCGCCAGCAGTCCCGGACTAGCGGGTACCGGGGAGCTGTTTTTT. The rearrangement uses TRBV10-1 and TRBJ2-2, with 11 bases identical to TRBD2. This CDR3 region has 15 residues. CDR1 and CDR2 from the germline V gene are WNHNN and SYGVQD (reference sequence). J gave up 5 bases and V 5 bases, and 4 bases lay outside the gene matches.

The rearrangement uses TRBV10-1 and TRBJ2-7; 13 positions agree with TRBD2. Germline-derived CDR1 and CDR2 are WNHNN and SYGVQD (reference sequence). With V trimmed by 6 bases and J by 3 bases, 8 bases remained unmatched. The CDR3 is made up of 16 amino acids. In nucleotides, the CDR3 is TGCGCCAGCAGAGGACTAGCGGGGGACCCCTTCTACGAGCAGTACGTC. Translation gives CASRGLAGDPFYEQYV.

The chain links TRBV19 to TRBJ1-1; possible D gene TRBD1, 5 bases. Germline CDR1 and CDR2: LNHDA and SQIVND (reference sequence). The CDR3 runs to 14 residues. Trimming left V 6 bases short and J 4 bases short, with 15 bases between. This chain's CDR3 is CASRSQGWVTEAFF. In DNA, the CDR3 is TGTGCCAGTAGATCTCAGGGCTGGGTCACTGAAGCTTTCTTT.

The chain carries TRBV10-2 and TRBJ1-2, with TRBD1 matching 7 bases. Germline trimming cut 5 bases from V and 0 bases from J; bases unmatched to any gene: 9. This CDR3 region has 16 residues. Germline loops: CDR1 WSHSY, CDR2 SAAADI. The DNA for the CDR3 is TGCGCCAGCAGTTCCCGGGGGACAGACGCTAACTATGGCTACACCTTC. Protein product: CASSSRGTDANYGYTF.

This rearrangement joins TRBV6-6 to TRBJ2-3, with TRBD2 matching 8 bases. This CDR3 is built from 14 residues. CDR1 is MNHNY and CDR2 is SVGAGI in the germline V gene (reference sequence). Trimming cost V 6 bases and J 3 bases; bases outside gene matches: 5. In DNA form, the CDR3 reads TGTGCCAGCAGGGACGGGGGGGGTACAGATACGCAGTATTTT. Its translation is CASRDGGGTDTQYF.

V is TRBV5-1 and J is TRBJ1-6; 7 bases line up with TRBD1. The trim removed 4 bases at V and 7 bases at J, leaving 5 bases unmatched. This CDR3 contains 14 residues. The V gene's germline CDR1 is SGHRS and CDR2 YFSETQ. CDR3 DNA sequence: TGCGCCAGCAGCCCCGGGACAGCAAATTCACCCCTCCACTTT. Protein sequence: CASSPGTANSPLHF.

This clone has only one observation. The CDR3 region is CASSFGQHSYNSPLHF. CDR3 in DNA: TGCGCCAGCAGCTTTGGACAGCACTCCTATAATTCACCCCTCCACTTT. The chain carries TRBV5-1 and TRBJ1-6, with D tentatively TRBD1 (6 bases). The CDR3 loop spans 16 amino acids. The V end lost 2 bases, the J end lost 0 bases, and 9 bases lay between the germline ends. CDR1 is SGHRS and CDR2 is YFSETQ in the germline V gene.

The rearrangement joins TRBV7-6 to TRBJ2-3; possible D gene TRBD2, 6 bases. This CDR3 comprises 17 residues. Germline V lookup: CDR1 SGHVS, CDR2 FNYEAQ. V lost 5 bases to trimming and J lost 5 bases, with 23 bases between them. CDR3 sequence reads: CASSHNGGTLAGDTQYF. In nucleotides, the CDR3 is TGTGCCAGCAGCCACAACGGCGGGACGCTGGCGGGAGATACGCAGTATTTT. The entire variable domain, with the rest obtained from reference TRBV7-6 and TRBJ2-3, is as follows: GAGVSQSPRYKVTKRGQDVALRCDPISGHVSLYWYRQALGQGPEFLTYFNYEAQQDKSGLPNDRFSAERPEGSISTLTIQRTEQRDSAMYRCASSHNGGTLAGDTQYFGPGTRLTVL.

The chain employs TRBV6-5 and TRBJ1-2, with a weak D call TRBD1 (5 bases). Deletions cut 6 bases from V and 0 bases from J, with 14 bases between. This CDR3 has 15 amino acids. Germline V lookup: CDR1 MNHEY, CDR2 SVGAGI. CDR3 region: CASRVTGSPNYGYTF. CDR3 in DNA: TGTGCCAGCAGGGTTACAGGTTCCCCTAACTATGGCTACACCTTC.